The 26 T cell receptor beta chains given below trace back to one sample, sequenced in a study of T cells in Graves' hyperthyroidism and ophthalmopathy. Amplified TCR beta CDR3 regions derived from RNA transcripts. The HTBI primer set drove a first-round RT-PCR of the TCR CDR3. TCRdb used MiXCR to reprocess the multiplex PCR reads, holding one entry per CDR3 protein. Of fewer than 350,000 distinct CDR3 sequences in the sample, about 14% are singletons; the top ten hold 6% to 8%. The sequencing sample was made of blood. The receptor set was obtained from a woman in her thirties with Graves' hyperthyroidism that later progressed to Graves' ophthalmopathy.

As for this clonotype: This could be a read error, since a much larger clone is one nucleotide away. This chain joins TRBV12-3 or TRBV12-4 and TRBJ1-6, with 7 bases matching TRBD1. CDR3 length equals 15 residues. The CDR3 here is CAGSSAGTASSPLHF. CDR3 bases: TGTGCCGGCAGTTCGGCCGGGACAGCCTCATCACCCCTCCACTTT.

This clonotype was found a few times. The chain has TRBV20-1 and TRBJ2-7; D might be TRBD2 (6 bases). The CDR3 consists of 14 residues. Germline loops: CDR1 DFQATT, CDR2 SNEGSKA (reference sequence). Trimming pared 0 bases from V and 1 base from J, leaving 10 bases between. The CDR3 sequence is CSARDRDFSYEQYF. The CDR3 DNA follows: TGCAGTGCTAGAGATAGGGACTTTTCCTACGAGCAGTACTTC.

At least ten counts were recorded for this clonotype. The chain is built from TRBV5-6 and TRBJ2-1, with D possibly TRBD2 on 5 matching bases. Deletions cut 3 bases from V and 8 bases from J, with 21 bases between. Germline lookup yields CDR1 SGHDT and CDR2 YYEEEE. The CDR3 is 16 amino acids. The CDR3 loop reads CASSYRTSASFDEQFF. The CDR3 DNA reads as TGTGCCAGCAGCTATCGGACTTCGGCCAGTTTTGATGAGCAGTTCTTC.

This clonotype was found many times. J is TRBJ2-1 and V is TRBV7-9; 8 bases align to TRBD2. CDR3 length: 19 amino acids. CDR1 SEHNR and CDR2 FQNEAQ come from the germline V gene (reference sequence). The ends lost 1 base at V and 5 bases at J; junction bases unmatched: 16. The CDR3 reads CASSLVVGRGGKSDNEQFF. As DNA, the CDR3 is TGTGCCAGCAGCTTAGTAGTCGGCCGGGGGGGAAAATCGGACAATGAGCAGTTCTTC.

This clonotype was detected ten times or more. This chain links TRBV18 with TRBJ2-3; no firm D call. The germline V gene encodes CDR1 KGHSH and CDR2 LQKENI. This CDR3 has 14 amino acids. V shed 1 base and J shed 6 bases, with 11 bases lying between them. CDR3 in DNA: TGTGCCAGCTCACCACAAGCCAGCAGGGATACGCAGTATTTT. Its translation: CASSPQASRDTQYF.

This clonotype was recorded once. This may come from a read error, since a much larger clone is one base off. Here the CDR3 DNA reads TGTGCCGGCAGCCTCCAGGGAGGGGAAAAACTGTTTTTT. Encoded protein: CAGSLQGGEKLFF. V gene TRBV7-9 combines with J gene TRBJ1-4, with a tentative D call TRBD1 (5 bases). CDR3 length equals 13 residues. The germline V gene has CDR1 SEHNR and CDR2 FQNEAQ (reference sequence).

This clonotype was seen ten or more times. The chain is built from TRBV2 and TRBJ1-5; no firm D call. V shed 1 base and J shed 2 bases, with 12 bases lying between them. CDR3 length: 16 amino acids. CDR1 and CDR2 (germline): SNHLY, FYNNEI. The CDR3 DNA reads TGTGCCAGCAGTGAAGAATGGGTAGCTGGCAATCAGCCCCAGCATTTT. This translates into CASSEEWVAGNQPQHF.

Ten or more counts support this clonotype. J is TRBJ2-7 and V is TRBV7-9; 8 nucleotides line up with TRBD2. The V and J ends lost 3 bases and 3 bases, in that order; junction bases with no gene match: 4. Looked up from germline, CDR1 is SEHNR and CDR2 is FQNEAQ (reference sequence). The CDR3 runs 14 residues. CDR3 DNA: TGTGCCAGCAGCTTGGGACTAGGAGGCTACGAGCAGTACTTC. The encoded protein is CASSLGLGGYEQYF.

The chain carries TRBV7-8 and TRBJ2-1; D ambiguous. The V end lost 7 bases, the J end lost 0 bases, and 19 bases lay between the germline ends. CDR1 and CDR2 from the germline V gene are SGHVS and FQNEAQ. The CDR3 totals 17 residues. In DNA form, the CDR3 reads TGTGCCAGCACCCAAACGGCTGGGAAGAGCTCCTACAATGAGCAGTTCTTC. Translated, it gives CASTQTAGKSSYNEQFF.

This clonotype was picked up many times. V gene TRBV7-2 combines with J gene TRBJ1-1; D not resolved. Germline loops: CDR1 SGHTA, CDR2 FQGNSA. The CDR3 runs to 14 residues. Trimming left V 5 bases short and J 1 base short, with 11 bases between. In DNA form, the CDR3 reads TGTGCCAGCAGCCCCCCGCGGGCGAACACTGAAGCTTTCTTT. It yields the protein CASSPPRANTEAFF.

Written as DNA, the CDR3 is TGTGCCAGCAGCGCTTCCCGCCGGCAGGGGAGGAATTCACCCCTCCACTTT. Translation gives CASSASRRQGRNSPLHF. This rearrangement joins TRBV27 to TRBJ1-6, with D possibly being TRBD1 (6 bases). The CDR3 contains 17 residues. V was trimmed by 6 bases and J by 7 bases, leaving 22 bases between them. CDR1 MNHEY and CDR2 SMNVEV come from the germline V gene (reference sequence).

This chain links TRBV4-1 with TRBJ2-3; D gene ambiguous. The germline V gene encodes CDR1 MGHRA and CDR2 YSYEKL. The CDR3 consists of 15 residues. V was trimmed by 1 base and J by 0 bases, leaving 8 bases between them. CDR3 sequence reads: CASSQARSSTDTQYF. CDR3 nucleotides: TGCGCCAGCAGCCAAGCTAGGTCTAGCACAGATACGCAGTATTTT.

This clonotype was observed many times. V usage is TRBV5-5 and J usage is TRBJ2-4; 7 nucleotides agree with TRBD1. Germline V gives CDR1 SGHKS, CDR2 YYEKEE (reference sequence). J gave up 5 bases and V 4 bases, and 6 bases lay outside the gene matches. The CDR3 contains 14 residues. CDR3 in amino acids: CASSRDRAQNIQYF. The CDR3 nucleotides read TGTGCCAGCAGCCGTGACAGGGCCCAAAACATTCAGTACTTC.

In this sample, this clonotype turned up many times. V gene TRBV7-2 combines with J gene TRBJ2-5, with 7 bases identical to TRBD1. This CDR3 is 13 amino acids long. Per the germline V gene, CDR1 is SGHTA and CDR2 is FQGNSA. Trimming removed 5 bases from V and 7 bases from J; junction bases left unmatched: 7. CDR3 nucleotide sequence: TGTGCCAGCAGCCGGACAGGCCGCACGACCCAGTACTTC. This encodes CASSRTGRTTQYF.

This clonotype was detected many times. The chain carries TRBV9 and TRBJ1-1; D remains ambiguous. The length of the CDR3 is 14 residues. Between the trimmed V and J ends, which lost 1 base and 5 bases, there was a span of 12 bases. CDR1 is SGDLS, CDR2 YYNGEE, per germline. CDR3 DNA sequence: TGTGCCAGCAGCGTATATCCGCAAGAGACTGAAGCTTTCTTT. Its protein product is CASSVYPQETEAFF.

This clonotype was observed at least ten times. The chain recombines TRBV6-2 or TRBV6-3 with TRBJ2-1; D uncertain. CDR3 length: 11 amino acids. Trimming removed 6 bases at V and 10 bases at J, with 10 bases between. CDR1 MNHEY and CDR2 SVGEGT come from the germline V gene. CDR3 DNA: TGTGCCAGCAGCCATTCGCCCGAGCAGTTCTTC. Protein sequence: CASSHSPEQFF.

This clonotype has just a few counts. The rearrangement joins TRBV27 to TRBJ2-2; 8 positions agree with TRBD1. CDR1 is MNHEY and CDR2 is SMNVEV in the germline V gene (reference sequence). The CDR3 sequence is 17 residues long. Unmatched junction bases numbered 7, after V lost 4 bases and J lost 0 bases. The CDR3 sequence is CASSSDRGVTNTGELFF. The CDR3, as DNA: TGTGCCAGCAGTTCCGACAGGGGAGTAACGAACACCGGGGAGCTGTTTTTT.

In the case of this clonotype: A much larger clone is a single base away; this may be a read error. The gene calls are TRBV6-1 and TRBJ2-2; 8 bases match TRBD1. Looked up from germline, CDR1 is MNHNS and CDR2 is SASEGT. Unmatched junction bases numbered 9, after V lost 5 bases and J lost 4 bases. This CDR3 spans 16 amino acids. DNA of the CDR3: TGTGCCAGCAGTCGGTTCGGGACAGGAGCCACCGGGGAGCTGTTTTTT. This encodes CASSRFGTGATGELFF.

This clonotype showed up just a few times. The chain's CDR3 is CASGRPGGKRAGELFF. The CDR3 coding sequence is TGTGCCAGTGGGCGGCCAGGGGGTAAGAGGGCCGGGGAGCTGTTTTTT. J is TRBJ2-2 and V is TRBV28; TRBD1 agrees at 7 bases. CDR1 is MDHEN and CDR2 is SYDVKM in the germline V gene. Germline trimming cut 9 bases from V and 6 bases from J; bases unmatched to any gene: 16. This CDR3 is 16 amino acids long.

The chain links TRBV7-2 to TRBJ2-3, with D perhaps TRBD1 or TRBD2 (5 bases each). V was trimmed by 1 base and J by 5 bases, leaving 13 bases between them. Germline V gene lookup returns CDR1 SGHTA and CDR2 FQGNSA. The length of the CDR3 is 15 residues. CDR3 amino acids: CASSLGGSRKDTQYF. The CDR3 bases are TGTGCCAGCAGCTTAGGGGGGAGTAGGAAAGATACGCAGTATTTT.

This clonotype has ten or more counts. This chain joins TRBV12-3 or TRBV12-4 and TRBJ1-4; 8 bases map to TRBD1. The CDR3 is made up of 16 amino acids. J was trimmed by 10 bases and V by 2 bases; bases with no gene match: 12. The CDR3 loop reads CASSLRGGGQGGKLFF. The CDR3 DNA reads as TGTGCCAGCAGTTTAAGAGGGGGCGGACAGGGCGGAAAACTGTTTTTT.

This clonotype was counted at least ten times. This sequence joins TRBV11-1 and TRBJ2-7; D assignment may be TRBD1 or TRBD2 (5 bases each). From germline, CDR1 is SGHAT and CDR2 FQDESV (reference sequence). V lost 2 bases and J 2 bases, leaving 10 bases between the germline ends. This CDR3 is built from 14 residues. CDR3 nucleotides: TGTGCCAGCAGCTTACTTACGGGACCCTACGAGCAGTACTTC. Residues: CASSLLTGPYEQYF. Drawing the rest from reference TRBV11-1 and TRBJ2-7, the complete variable domain is EAEVAQSPRYKITEKSQAVAFWCDPISGHATLYWYRQILGQGPELLVQFQDESVVDDSQLPKDRFSAERLKGVDSTLKIQPAELGDSAMYLCASSLLTGPYEQYFGPGTRLTVT.

This clonotype appeared once. The V call is TRBV7-2, the J call TRBJ1-2; no clear D gene. The CDR3 has 12 amino acids. Germline V gives CDR1 SGHTA, CDR2 FQGNSA. V was clipped by 1 base and J by 7 bases, with 7 bases between them. The CDR3 DNA reads TGTGCCAGCAGCTTAGTCGCGCGTGGCTACACCTTC. Amino acid sequence: CASSLVARGYTF.

The chain uses TRBV7-3 and TRBJ2-7, with 11 bases lining up with TRBD2. Germline-derived CDR1 and CDR2 are SGHTA and FQGTGA. CDR3 length equals 14 residues. V lost 2 bases, J lost 6 bases, and 3 bases stayed unmatched. Here the CDR3 reads CASSLVAGGVEQYF. CDR3 DNA sequence: TGTGCCAGCAGCTTAGTAGCGGGAGGGGTCGAGCAGTACTTC.

This clonotype was detected ten times or more. The genes are TRBV27 and TRBJ2-7, with TRBD1 as a possible D gene (6 bases). This CDR3 spans 15 amino acids. Germline CDR1 reads MNHEY; CDR2 reads SMNVEV (reference sequence). With 5 bases removed from V and 3 bases from J, the gap between germline ends came to 17 bases. The CDR3 nucleotides read TGTGCCAGCAGTGGGTGGACAGATGGGAACTACGAGCAGTACTTC. The encoded protein is CASSGWTDGNYEQYF.

The chain has TRBV24-1 and TRBJ2-5; tentative D call: TRBD1 (6 bases). The V end was cut by 10 bases, the J end by 3 bases, with 8 bases between. Germline CDR1 is KGHDR and CDR2 is SFDVKD. This CDR3 is built from 11 residues. The CDR3: CATRTEETQYF. The CDR3 nucleotides read TGTGCCACAAGGACAGAAGAGACCCAGTACTTC.